This passage covers 7 T cell receptor beta chains from one sample sequenced in a study of beta chain features in type 1 diabetes. As every portion of the isolated RNA was reverse transcribed, the sequencing read expressed TCRB transcripts. Method: immunoSEQ multiplex PCR; TCRdb's copy keeps in-frame clones and lacks some. The sample contains approximately 470,000 clones, approximately 31% of which appear only once. The source material was naive CD4+ T cells from blood. The receptors here all came from a man between 18 and 29 years old in good health.

This chain connects TRBV29-1 to TRBJ1-4, with D possibly TRBD1 on 5 matching bases. The germline CDR1 and CDR2 sequences are SQVTM and ANQGSEA. The CDR3 runs to 14 residues. With 5 bases removed from V and 0 bases from J, the gap between germline ends came to 10 bases. This chain's CDR3 is CSVLPTATNEKLFF. CDR3 nucleotides: TGCAGCGTTCTACCGACAGCAACTAATGAAAAACTGTTTTTT.

The chain employs TRBV7-9 and TRBJ2-7; 12 positions agree with TRBD2. The CDR3 is 13 residues long. CDR1 SEHNR and CDR2 FQNEAQ come from the germline V gene (reference sequence). V shed 1 base, J shed 12 bases, and the junction held 4 bases outside the gene matches. CDR3 sequence reads: CASSLELAGGLYF. The CDR3 DNA is TGTGCCAGCAGCTTAGAACTAGCGGGAGGTCTGTACTTC.

Notes on this clone: Compared with germline, one end of the junction differs, possibly owing to a read error. The V call is TRBV7-2, the J call TRBJ2-3; tentatively, D is TRBD1 (7 bases). The length of the CDR3 is 15 residues. CDR1 SGHTA and CDR2 FQGNSA come from the germline V gene. The CDR3 spells CACRRGLTRTDTQYF. DNA of the CDR3: TGTGCCTGCAGGAGGGGGCTAACTAGGACAGATACGCAGTATTTT.

This sequence joins TRBV14 and TRBJ1-2; 10 nucleotides line up with TRBD1. Trimming removed 1 base from V and 4 bases from J; junction bases left unmatched: 6. This CDR3 contains 16 residues. Germline V gives CDR1 SGHDN, CDR2 FVKESK. The CDR3 spells CASSQGLGQGGYGYTF. The CDR3 coding sequence is TGTGCCAGCAGCCAAGGCCTCGGACAGGGGGGCTATGGCTACACCTTC. Using reference TRBV14 and TRBJ1-2 for the parts outside the CDR3, the full variable domain is EAGVTQFPSHSVIEKGQTVTLRCDPISGHDNLYWYRRVMGKEIKFLLHFVKESKQDESGMPNNRFLAERTGGTYSTLKVQPAELEDSGVYFCASSQGLGQGGYGYTFGSGTRLTVV.

V is TRBV5-6 and J is TRBJ2-5; 11 bases align to TRBD2. Trimming removed 4 bases from V and 5 bases from J; junction bases left unmatched: 10. The germline gives CDR1 SGHDT, CDR2 YYEEEE. CDR3 size: 16 residues. The CDR3 nucleotides are TGTGCCAGCAGCACCCGAACTAGCGGGAGACGGGAGACCCAGTACTTC. Protein product: CASSTRTSGRRETQYF. Looking up the rest from reference TRBV5-6 and TRBJ2-5 gives the full variable domain: DAGVTQSPTHLIKTRGQQVTLRCSPKSGHDTVSWYQQALGQGPQFIFQYYEEEERQRGNFPDRFSGHQFPNYSSELNVNALLLGDSALYLCASSTRTSGRRETQYFGPGTRLLVL.

The chain carries TRBV4-1 and TRBJ1-5; D call uncertain. The CDR3 length is 18 residues. Trimming stripped 0 bases from V and 1 base from J, with 16 bases between. Germline CDR1 is MGHRA and CDR2 is YSYEKL. The CDR3: CASSQEDPTMWSNQPQHF. CDR3 DNA sequence: TGCGCCAGCAGCCAAGAGGACCCCACTATGTGGAGCAATCAGCCCCAGCATTTT.

The chain uses TRBV7-2 and TRBJ1-2; D gene ambiguous. V dropped 1 base and J dropped 4 bases, with 10 bases sitting between them. The CDR3 extends over 14 amino acids. Germline lookup yields CDR1 SGHTA and CDR2 FQGNSA. CDR3 in DNA: TGTGCCAGCAGCTTAGTCGGGTGGGGCTATGGCTACACCTTC. Its protein product is CASSLVGWGYGYTF.